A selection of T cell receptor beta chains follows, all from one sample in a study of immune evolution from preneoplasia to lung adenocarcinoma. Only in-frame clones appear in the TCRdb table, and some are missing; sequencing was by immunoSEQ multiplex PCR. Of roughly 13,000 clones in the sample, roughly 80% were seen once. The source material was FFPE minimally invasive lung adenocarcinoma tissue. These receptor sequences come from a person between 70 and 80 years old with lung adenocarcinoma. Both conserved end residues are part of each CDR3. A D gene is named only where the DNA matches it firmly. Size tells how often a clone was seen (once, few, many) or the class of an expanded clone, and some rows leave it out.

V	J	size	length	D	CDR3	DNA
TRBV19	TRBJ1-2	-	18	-	CASEIRKGTGISNYGYTF	TGTGCCAGCGAAATCCGGAAGGGAACAGGGATATCAAACTATGGCTACACCTTC
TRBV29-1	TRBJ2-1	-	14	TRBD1	CSVEKGGSYNEQFF	TGCAGCGTTGAAAAAGGGGGCAGCTACAATGAGCAGTTCTTC
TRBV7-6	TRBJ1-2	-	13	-	CASSSLTDYGYTF	TGTGCCAGCAGCTCATTGACAGACTATGGCTACACCTTC
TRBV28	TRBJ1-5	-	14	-	CASSFGTGNQPQHF	TGTGCCAGCAGTTTTGGTACCGGTAATCAGCCCCAGCATTTT
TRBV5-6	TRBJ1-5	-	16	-	CASSSLGGPSNQPQHF	TGTGCCAGCAGCTCCCTCGGGGGCCCAAGTAATCAGCCCCAGCATTTT
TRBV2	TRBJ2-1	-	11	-	CASGPFNEQFF	TGTGCCAGCGGGCCGTTCAATGAGCAGTTCTTC
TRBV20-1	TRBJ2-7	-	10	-	CSAKSYEQYF	TGCAGTGCTAAGTCTTACGAGCAGTACTTC
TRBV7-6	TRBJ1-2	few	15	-	CASSPSGSNTHGYTF	TGTGCCAGCAGCCCCTCCGGGTCCAACACCCATGGCTACACCTTC
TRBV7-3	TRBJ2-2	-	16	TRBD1	CASSLTGGSATGELFF	TGTGCCAGCAGCTTGACAGGGGGCTCGGCCACCGGGGAGCTGTTTTTT
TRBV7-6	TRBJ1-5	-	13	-	CASSLVKVQPQHF	TGTGCCAGCAGCTTAGTGAAGGTTCAGCCCCAGCATTTT
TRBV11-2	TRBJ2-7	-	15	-	CASSLDGTMLYEQYF	TGTGCCAGCAGCTTAGACGGGACAATGTTGTACGAGCAGTACTTC
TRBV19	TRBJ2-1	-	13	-	CASSLNDGKEQFF	TGTGCCAGTAGTCTAAACGATGGGAAAGAGCAGTTCTTC
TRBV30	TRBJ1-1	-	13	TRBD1	CAWSVNQGALTFF	TGTGCCTGGAGTGTAAACCAGGGGGCATTGACTTTCTTT
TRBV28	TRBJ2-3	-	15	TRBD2	CASSPGTSGGYTQYF	TGTGCCAGCAGTCCAGGGACTAGCGGGGGCTATACGCAGTATTTT
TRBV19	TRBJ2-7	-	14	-	CASSHSEGAYEQYF	TGTGCCAGTAGTCATAGCGAGGGAGCCTACGAGCAGTACTTC
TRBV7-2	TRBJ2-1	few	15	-	CASSSTMDSVNEQFF	TGTGCCAGCAGCTCGACGATGGACTCGGTCAATGAGCAGTTCTTC
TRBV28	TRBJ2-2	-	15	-	CASTLRGRGTGELFF	TGTGCCAGCACCCTGAGGGGCCGGGGAACCGGGGAGCTGTTTTTT
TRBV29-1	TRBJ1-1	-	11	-	CSATGPTEAFF	TGCAGCGCGACAGGCCCCACTGAAGCTTTCTTT
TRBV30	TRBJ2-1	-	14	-	CALENNQGIGEQFF	TGTGCCTTGGAGAATAATCAGGGGATCGGTGAGCAGTTCTTC
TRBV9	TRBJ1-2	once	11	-	CASSTTGGYTF	TGTGCCAGCAGCACCACAGGCGGCTACACCTTC
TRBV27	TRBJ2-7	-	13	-	CASSFGTSYEQYF	TGTGCCAGCAGTTTCGGGACCTCCTACGAGCAGTACTTC
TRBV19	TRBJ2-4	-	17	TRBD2	CASSIATIAGARDIQYF	TGTGCCAGTAGTATCGCAACGATAGCGGGGGCACGGGACATTCAGTACTTC
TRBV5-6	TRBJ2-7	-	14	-	CASSLRIRTYEQYF	TGTGCCAGCAGCTTGAGGATCCGTACTTACGAGCAGTACTTC
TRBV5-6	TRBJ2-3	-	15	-	CASSPPGHNTDTQYF	TGTGCCAGCAGCCCACCGGGACACAACACAGATACGCAGTATTTT
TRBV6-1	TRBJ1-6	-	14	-	CASTGQLLNSPLHF	TGTGCCAGCACGGGGCAGCTCCTGAATTCACCCCTCCACTTT